These T cell receptor beta chains were read from a single sample in a study of OX40 agonist ivuxolimab in advanced cancers. Sequencing used immunoSEQ multiplex PCR; TCRdb keeps in-frame clones, though not all of them. The sample lists tens of thousands of clones, 80% to 95% occurring once. Material: CD4+ or CD8+ T cells sorted from blood, obtained in a trial of the OX40 agonist ivuxolimab. These receptors were obtained from an adult with an advanced solid tumor such as melanoma, head and neck, liver or kidney cancer. Each CDR3 is given without its conserved first and last residue.

len	v_gene	j_gene	CDR3aa
10	TRBV5-5	TRBJ2-1	ASSQKGNEQF
13	TRBV28	TRBJ2-1	ASRGAGGLHNEQF
12	TRBV28	TRBJ1-2	ASSLVGEGVGYT
12	TRBV7-9	TRBJ1-2	ASSLFSGDYGYT
12	TRBV7-3	TRBJ2-2	ASSPSGGSRELF
12	TRBV28	TRBJ2-7	ASSVAGTSVEQY
13	TRBV6-6	TRBJ2-7	ASSYDRGESYEQY
14	TRBV18	TRBJ2-1	ASSPPDQGSHHEQF
11	TRBV15	TRBJ1-1	ATSRGGNTEAF
10	TRBV15	TRBJ2-1	ATSRGEGEQF
11	TRBV5-8	TRBJ2-7	ASSFQGIYEQY
14	TRBV5-1	TRBJ2-5	ASSLGRRGQGETQY
13	TRBV11-3	TRBJ2-2	ASSQGVVDTGELF
9	TRBV19	TRBJ2-1	ASSRSNEQF
12	TRBV4-2	TRBJ1-1	ASSQVPENTEAF
14	TRBV7-2	TRBJ2-1	ASSLVGAGGANEQF
14	TRBV7-2	TRBJ2-1	ASSLLAGGPYNEQF
10	TRBV6-6	TRBJ2-7	ASSSQGYEQY
14	TRBV11-2	TRBJ2-4	ASSLRTGGVKNIQY
13	TRBV15	TRBJ2-5	ATSRDQTGGETQY
12	TRBV14	TRBJ2-6	ASRSTSGANVLT
11	TRBV6-1	TRBJ2-2	ASRIDRDGELF
14	TRBV19	TRBJ1-2	ASRSGTSRTIGGYT
12	TRBV6-5	TRBJ1-5	ASSVQGGNQPQH
13	TRBV5-6	TRBJ2-1	ASNPGTSGRNEQF
14	TRBV19	TRBJ2-6	ASSIGVMPGANVLT
14	TRBV28	TRBJ1-2	ASSSTGGSGTGGYT
11	TRBV19	TRBJ2-1	ASSIKGVNEQF
12	TRBV27	TRBJ2-2	ASSPGTHTGELF
11	TRBV7-8	TRBJ2-4	ASSLGATNIQY
13	TRBV28	TRBJ2-4	ASSLGLAEGGIQY
13	TRBV2	TRBJ2-3	ASSEGGARTDTQY
13	TRBV6-6	TRBJ2-5	ASSYGRGLGETQY
10	TRBV30	TRBJ2-3	AWKGGSGTQY
11	TRBV6-1	TRBJ1-6	ASSGTSDSPLH
12	TRBV6-1	TRBJ2-3	ASSEGPGGYTQY
11	TRBV7-2	TRBJ2-1	ASSLGQTNEQF
11	TRBV6-4	TRBJ2-1	ASSLSGYNEQF
10	TRBV2	TRBJ1-2	ASSGGSYGYT
13	TRBV2	TRBJ2-2	ASSASLAKTGELF
12	TRBV6-5	TRBJ1-1	ASSYSDPGREAF
12	TRBV7-2	TRBJ2-3	ASSLGTDLDTQY
11	TRBV6-5	TRBJ1-3	ASSLEAGNTIY
13	TRBV9	TRBJ2-1	ASSETSGASNEQF
14	TRBV11-3	TRBJ2-3	ASSLGLAPRTDTQY
13	TRBV7-3	TRBJ2-3	ASSPRQGGTDTQY
13	TRBV9	TRBJ2-7	ASSVETGTIYEQY
13	TRBV2	TRBJ1-4	ASSQGTPTNEKLF